These 15 T cell receptor beta chains originate from one sample sequenced in a study of blood T cell repertoires in COVID-19. Repertoires were generated with immunoSEQ multiplex PCR, while TCRdb's copy carries only in-frame clones and drops some. The sample includes 150,000 to 200,000 clones, roughly 77% seen only once; the top ten take less than 7%. The sequencing input was peripheral blood. The receptors stem from a woman in her 40s with COVID-19, enrolled during active disease.

The chain's CDR3 is CASSYSRVAPELAGGPSTGELFF. The CDR3 nucleotides are TGTGCCAGCAGTTACTCGCGCGTGGCCCCCGAACTAGCGGGAGGGCCCAGCACCGGGGAGCTGTTTTTT. The rearrangement links TRBV6-8 to TRBJ2-2, with 13 bases matching TRBD2. V lost 0 bases to trimming and J lost 4 bases; unmatched junction nucleotides: 20. The germline V gene has CDR1 MNHGY and CDR2 SAAAGT. The CDR3 runs 23 residues.

The genes are TRBV14 and TRBJ2-2; weak D call: TRBD1 (6 bases). V was clipped by 5 bases and J by 7 bases, with 17 bases between them. Germline V gene data show CDR1 as SGHDN and CDR2 as FVKESK. This CDR3 comprises 15 residues. The CDR3 region has the DNA TGTGCCAGCAGCGAAAACAGGGAATTTGTCGGGGAGCTGTTTTTT. Translation: CASSENREFVGELFF.

The rearrangement joins TRBV9 to TRBJ2-2; 9 bases align to TRBD1. V shed 2 bases and J 7 bases; nucleotides not matched to a gene: 6. Germline V lookup: CDR1 SGDLS, CDR2 YYNGEE. The CDR3 length is 15 residues. The CDR3 DNA sequence: TGTGCCAGCAGCGTCCGGACAGGGGCCAGCGGGGAGCTGTTTTTT. Residues: CASSVRTGASGELFF.

The J gene is TRBJ1-5, the V gene TRBV6-2 or TRBV6-3; TRBD1 might be the D (5 bases). The germline gives CDR1 MNHEY, CDR2 SVGEGT. This CDR3 region has 15 residues. V gave up 2 bases and J gave up 3 bases, with 11 bases separating them. The CDR3 is CASSYGGGTNQPQHF. As DNA, the CDR3 is TGTGCCAGCAGTTACGGTGGGGGGACCAATCAGCCCCAGCATTTT.

V usage is TRBV5-1 and J usage is TRBJ2-7; 8 positions agree with TRBD2. The CDR3 has 14 amino acids. The J segment lost 5 bases and the V segment lost 1 base, leaving 5 bases of the junction unmatched. Germline CDR1 reads SGHRS; CDR2 reads YFSETQ. In DNA, the CDR3 is TGCGCCAGCAGCTTGAGTAGCGGGGTCGACGAGCAGTACTTC. This codes for CASSLSSGVDEQYF.

In this sample, this clone turned up once. This chain joins TRBV4-2 and TRBJ2-7; 7 bases line up with TRBD1. Per the germline V gene, CDR1 is LGHNA and CDR2 is YNFKEQ. With 1 base clipped from V and 1 base from J, the junction kept 1 base outside the gene matches. CDR3 length: 14 amino acids. The CDR3 loop reads CASSQGQGSYEQYF. The CDR3 coding sequence is TGTGCCAGCAGCCAAGGACAGGGTTCCTACGAGCAGTACTTC.

The chain joins TRBV20-1 to TRBJ2-7; D uncertain. Per germline, CDR1 DFQATT and CDR2 SNEGSKA (reference sequence). The CDR3 is 11 residues long. Trimming pared 5 bases from V and 1 base from J, leaving 6 bases between. The CDR3 DNA reads as TGCAGTGCTTCCCAGTCCTACGAGCAGTACTTC. This translates into CSASQSYEQYF.

CDR3 sequence (DNA): TGCGCCAGCAGCTTGGCGCCCCCTCGACAGGGGGGCACTGAAGCTTTCTTT. The encoded protein is CASSLAPPRQGGTEAFF. This chain uses TRBV5-1 with TRBJ1-1; 9 bases fit TRBD1. Germline V gene data show CDR1 as SGHRS and CDR2 as YFSETQ. Trimming cost V 0 bases and J 4 bases; bases outside gene matches: 10. The CDR3 contains 17 residues.

The chain couples TRBV19 to TRBJ1-3; D is perhaps TRBD1 (5 bases). Germline V gives CDR1 LNHDA, CDR2 SQIVND (reference sequence). The CDR3 sequence is 14 residues long. Trimming removed 2 bases from V and 4 bases from J, with 9 bases in between. CDR3: CASSIKGYGNTIYF. CDR3 sequence (DNA): TGTGCCAGTAGTATAAAGGGGTACGGAAACACCATATATTTT. Supplemented by reference TRBV19 and TRBJ1-3, the full variable domain reads DGGITQSPKYLFRKEGQNVTLSCEQNLNHDAMYWYRQDPGQGLRLIYYSQIVNDFQKGDIAEGYSVSREKKESFPLTVTSAQKNPTAFYLCASSIKGYGNTIYFGEGSWLTVV.

The rearrangement uses TRBV5-1 and TRBJ1-2, with a tentative D call TRBD1 (5 bases). Trimming took 1 base from V and 6 from J, leaving 10 bases between them. CDR3 length: 13 amino acids. CDR1 is SGHRS and CDR2 is YFSETQ in the germline V gene. Written as DNA, the CDR3 is TGCGCCAGCAGCTTGTTGCAGGGCGATGGCTACACCTTC. It yields the protein CASSLLQGDGYTF.

The genes are TRBV18 and TRBJ1-1, with D maybe TRBD1 (5 bases). The CDR3 contains 13 residues. CDR1 is KGHSH, CDR2 LQKENI, per germline. V shed 5 bases and J shed 1 base, with 8 bases lying between them. The CDR3 DNA sequence: TGTGCCAGCTCAGCTGACAGGAACACTGAAGCTTTCTTT. It yields the protein CASSADRNTEAFF.

The chain combines TRBV29-1 with TRBJ1-5, with 9 bases identical to TRBD1. Losses at the gene ends were 1 base for V and 6 bases for J; bases not matched to a gene: 4. From germline, CDR1 is SQVTM and CDR2 ANQGSEA. The CDR3 spans 14 residues. The CDR3 bases are TGCAGCGTTGAAGTGGGGACAGGGAGTCAGCCCCAGCATTTT. This codes for CSVEVGTGSQPQHF.

This clone has more than one count but fewer than ten. The CDR3 coding sequence is TGTGCCAGCTCACCTGCGACGCTAGATAATTCACCCCTCCACTTT. Residues: CASSPATLDNSPLHF. V and J are TRBV18 and TRBJ1-6; D is unclear. This CDR3 comprises 15 residues. Trimming shortened V by 3 bases and J by 5 bases, and 11 bases separated the two germline ends. Germline V lookup: CDR1 KGHSH, CDR2 LQKENI.

This clone was counted a single time. The V call is TRBV2, the J call TRBJ1-2; 7 nucleotides align to TRBD1. The trim removed 8 bases at V and 4 bases at J, leaving 10 bases unmatched. CDR3 length: 14 residues. Germline V gene data show CDR1 as SNHLY and CDR2 as FYNNEI. CDR3 DNA: TGTGCCAGCCTACTAACAGGGGAAGGCTATGGCTACACCTTC. This codes for CASLLTGEGYGYTF.

CDR3 amino acids: CATSDSGRGDGELFF. CDR3 nucleotide sequence: TGTGCCACCAGTGACAGTGGGCGGGGCGACGGGGAGCTGTTTTTT. The chain uses TRBV24-1 and TRBJ2-2, with a weak D call TRBD2 (6 bases). Trimming cost V 4 bases and J 7 bases, with 15 bases left between them. Germline V CDR1 and CDR2: KGHDR, SFDVKD. The CDR3 covers 15 residues.